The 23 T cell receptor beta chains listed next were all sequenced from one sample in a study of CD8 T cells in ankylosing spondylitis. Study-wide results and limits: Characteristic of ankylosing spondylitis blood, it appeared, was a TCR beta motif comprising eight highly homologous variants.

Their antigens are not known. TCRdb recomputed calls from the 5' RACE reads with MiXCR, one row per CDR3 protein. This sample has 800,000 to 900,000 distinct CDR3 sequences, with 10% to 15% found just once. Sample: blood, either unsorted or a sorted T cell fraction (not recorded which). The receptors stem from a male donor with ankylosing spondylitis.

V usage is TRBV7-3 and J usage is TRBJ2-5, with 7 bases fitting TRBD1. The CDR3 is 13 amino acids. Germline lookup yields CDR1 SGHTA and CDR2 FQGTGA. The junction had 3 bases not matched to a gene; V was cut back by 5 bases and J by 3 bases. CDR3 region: CASSLQGKETQYF. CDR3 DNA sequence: TGTGCCAGCAGCCTACAGGGGAAAGAGACCCAGTACTTC. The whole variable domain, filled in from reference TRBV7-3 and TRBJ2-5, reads GAGVSQTPSNKVTEKGKYVELRCDPISGHTALYWYRQSLGQGPEFLIYFQGTGAADDSGLPNDRFFAVRPEGSVSTLKIQRTERGDSAVYLCASSLQGKETQYFGPGTRLLVL.

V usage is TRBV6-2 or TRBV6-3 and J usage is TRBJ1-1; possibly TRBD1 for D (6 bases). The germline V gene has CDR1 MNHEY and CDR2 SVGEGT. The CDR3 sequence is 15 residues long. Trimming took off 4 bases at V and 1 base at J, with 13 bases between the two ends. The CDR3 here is CASSFLQGWNTEAFF. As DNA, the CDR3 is TGTGCCAGCAGTTTCCTTCAGGGGTGGAACACTGAAGCTTTCTTT.

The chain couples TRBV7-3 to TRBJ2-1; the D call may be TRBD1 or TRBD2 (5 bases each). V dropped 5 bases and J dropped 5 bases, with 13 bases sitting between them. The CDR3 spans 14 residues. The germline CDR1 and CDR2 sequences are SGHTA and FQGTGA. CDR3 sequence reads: CASSRGGSDNEQFF. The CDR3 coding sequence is TGTGCCAGCAGCCGGGGCGGTTCGGACAATGAGCAGTTCTTC.

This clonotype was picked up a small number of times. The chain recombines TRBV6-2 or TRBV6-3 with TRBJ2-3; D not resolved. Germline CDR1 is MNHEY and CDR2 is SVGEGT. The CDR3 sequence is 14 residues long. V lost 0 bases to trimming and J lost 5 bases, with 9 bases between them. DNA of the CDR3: TGTGCCAGCAGTTACTCGTCCGGGCAAGATACGCAGTATTTT. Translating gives CASSYSSGQDTQYF.

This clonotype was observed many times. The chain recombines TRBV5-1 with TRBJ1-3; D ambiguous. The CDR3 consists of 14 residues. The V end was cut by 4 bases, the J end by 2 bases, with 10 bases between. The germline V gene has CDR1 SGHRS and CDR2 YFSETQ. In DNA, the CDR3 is TGCGCCAGCAGCACCGGAGGGACTGGAAACACCATATATTTT. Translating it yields CASSTGGTGNTIYF.

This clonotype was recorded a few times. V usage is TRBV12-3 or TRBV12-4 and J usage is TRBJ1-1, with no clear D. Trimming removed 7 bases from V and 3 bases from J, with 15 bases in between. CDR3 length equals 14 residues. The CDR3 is CASTITRFYTEAFF. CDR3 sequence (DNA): TGTGCCAGCACTATCACGAGGTTTTACACTGAAGCTTTCTTT.

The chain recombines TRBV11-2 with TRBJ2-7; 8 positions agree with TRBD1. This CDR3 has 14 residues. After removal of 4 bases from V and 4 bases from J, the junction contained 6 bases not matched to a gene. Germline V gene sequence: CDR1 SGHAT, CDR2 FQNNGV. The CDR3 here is CASSSLTGDYEQYF. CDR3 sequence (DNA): TGTGCCAGCAGCTCGCTGACAGGGGATTACGAGCAGTACTTC. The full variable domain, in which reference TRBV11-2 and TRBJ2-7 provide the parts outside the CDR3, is EAGVAQSPRYKIIEKRQSVAFWCNPISGHATLYWYQQILGQGPKLLIQFQNNGVVDDSQLPKDRFSAERLKGVDSTLKIQPAKLEDSAVYLCASSSLTGDYEQYFGPGTRLTVT.

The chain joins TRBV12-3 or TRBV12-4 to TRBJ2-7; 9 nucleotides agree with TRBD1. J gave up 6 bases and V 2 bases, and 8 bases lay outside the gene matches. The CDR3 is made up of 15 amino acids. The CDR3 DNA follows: TGTGCCAGCAGTTTAAGCAACAGGGGGCGGTCCGAGCAGTACTTC. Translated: CASSLSNRGRSEQYF.

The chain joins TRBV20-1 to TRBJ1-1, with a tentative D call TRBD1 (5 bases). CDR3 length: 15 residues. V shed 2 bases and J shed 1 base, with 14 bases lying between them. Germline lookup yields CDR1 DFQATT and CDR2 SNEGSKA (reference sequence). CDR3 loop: CSARTPGRGNTEAFF. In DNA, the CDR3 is TGCAGTGCTAGAACACCGGGACGGGGGAACACTGAAGCTTTCTTT.

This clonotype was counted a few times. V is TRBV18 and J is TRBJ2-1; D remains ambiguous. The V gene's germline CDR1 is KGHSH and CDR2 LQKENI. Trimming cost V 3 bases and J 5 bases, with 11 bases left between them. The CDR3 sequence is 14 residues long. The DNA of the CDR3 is TGTGCCAGCTCACCTTACAATGGGAACAATGAGCAGTTCTTC. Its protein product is CASSPYNGNNEQFF.

The CDR3 region is CASSHKRTGGSYEQYF. CDR3 in DNA: TGTGCCAGCAGCCATAAACGGACAGGGGGGTCCTACGAGCAGTACTTC. The V and J genes are TRBV7-9 and TRBJ2-7; 10 nucleotides agree with TRBD1. Per germline, CDR1 SEHNR and CDR2 FQNEAQ (reference sequence). The CDR3 loop spans 16 amino acids. Unmatched junction bases numbered 8, after V lost 5 bases and J lost 1 base.

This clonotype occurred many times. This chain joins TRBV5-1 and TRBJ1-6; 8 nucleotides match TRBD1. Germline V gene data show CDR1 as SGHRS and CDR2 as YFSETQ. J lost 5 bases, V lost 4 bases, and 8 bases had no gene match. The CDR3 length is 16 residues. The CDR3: CASSKIPGQDNSPLHF. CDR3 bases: TGCGCCAGCAGCAAAATACCGGGACAGGATAATTCACCCCTCCACTTT.

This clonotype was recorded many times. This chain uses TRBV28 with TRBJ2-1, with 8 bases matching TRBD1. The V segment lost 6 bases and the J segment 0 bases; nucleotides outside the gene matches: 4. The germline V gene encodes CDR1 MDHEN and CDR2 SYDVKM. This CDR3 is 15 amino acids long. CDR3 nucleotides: TGTGCCAGCAGGCCAGGGGGCAGCTCCTACAATGAGCAGTTCTTC. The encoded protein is CASRPGGSSYNEQFF. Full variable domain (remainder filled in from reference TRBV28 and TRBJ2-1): DVKVTQSSRYLVKRTGEKVFLECVQDMDHENMFWYRQDPGLGLRLIYFSYDVKMKEKGDIPEGYSVSREKKERFSLILESASTNQTSMYLCASRPGGSSYNEQFFGPGTRLTVL.

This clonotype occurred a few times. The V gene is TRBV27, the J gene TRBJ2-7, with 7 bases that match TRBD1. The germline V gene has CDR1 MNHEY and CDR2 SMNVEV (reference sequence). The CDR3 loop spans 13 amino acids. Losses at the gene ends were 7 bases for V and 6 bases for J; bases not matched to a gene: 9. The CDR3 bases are TGTGCCAGCACTCGGTTACAGGGGAGCGAGCAGTACTTC. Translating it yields CASTRLQGSEQYF.

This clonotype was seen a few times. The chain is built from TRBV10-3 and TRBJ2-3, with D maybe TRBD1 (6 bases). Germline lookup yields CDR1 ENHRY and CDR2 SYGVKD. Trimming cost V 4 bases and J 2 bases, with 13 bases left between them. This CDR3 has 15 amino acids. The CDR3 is CAISVVGGLTDTQYF. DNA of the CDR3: TGTGCCATCAGTGTGGTAGGGGGTCTCACAGATACGCAGTATTTT.

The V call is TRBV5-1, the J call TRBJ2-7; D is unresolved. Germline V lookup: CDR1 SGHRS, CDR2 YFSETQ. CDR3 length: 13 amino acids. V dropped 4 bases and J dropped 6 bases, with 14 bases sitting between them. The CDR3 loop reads CASSVGWVSEQYF. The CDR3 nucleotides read TGCGCCAGCAGCGTCGGTTGGGTATCCGAGCAGTACTTC.

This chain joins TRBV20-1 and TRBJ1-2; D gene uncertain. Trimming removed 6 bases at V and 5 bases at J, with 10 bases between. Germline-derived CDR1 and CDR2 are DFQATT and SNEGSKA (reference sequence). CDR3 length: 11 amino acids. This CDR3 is CSALKAYGYTF. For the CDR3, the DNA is TGCAGTGCCCTCAAGGCGTATGGCTACACCTTC.

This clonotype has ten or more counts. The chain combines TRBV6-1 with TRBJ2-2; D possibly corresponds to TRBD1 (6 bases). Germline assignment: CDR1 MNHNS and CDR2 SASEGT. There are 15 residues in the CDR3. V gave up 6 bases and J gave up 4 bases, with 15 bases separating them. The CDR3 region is CASRQTGSGTGELFF. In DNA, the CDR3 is TGTGCCAGCAGGCAGACAGGAAGTGGCACCGGGGAGCTGTTTTTT.

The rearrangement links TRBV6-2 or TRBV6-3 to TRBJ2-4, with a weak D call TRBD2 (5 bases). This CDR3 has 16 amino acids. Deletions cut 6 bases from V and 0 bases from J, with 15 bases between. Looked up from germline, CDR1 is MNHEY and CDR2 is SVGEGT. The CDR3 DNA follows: TGTGCCAGCAGCCCACGGGGAAAACTAGCCAAAAACATTCAGTACTTC. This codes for CASSPRGKLAKNIQYF.

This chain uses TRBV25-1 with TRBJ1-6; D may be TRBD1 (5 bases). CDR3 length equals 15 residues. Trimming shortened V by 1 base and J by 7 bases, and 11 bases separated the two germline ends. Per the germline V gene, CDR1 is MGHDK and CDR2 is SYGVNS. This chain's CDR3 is CASSESIAGNSPLHF. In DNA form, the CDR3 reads TGTGCCAGCAGTGAATCCATAGCAGGGAATTCACCCCTCCACTTT.

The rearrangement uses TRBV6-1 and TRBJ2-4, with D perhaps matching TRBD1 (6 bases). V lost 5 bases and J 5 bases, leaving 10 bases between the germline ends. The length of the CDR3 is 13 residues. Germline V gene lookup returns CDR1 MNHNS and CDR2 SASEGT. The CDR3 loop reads CASSPRTENIQYF. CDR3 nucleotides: TGTGCCAGCAGTCCCCGGACAGAAAACATTCAGTACTTC.

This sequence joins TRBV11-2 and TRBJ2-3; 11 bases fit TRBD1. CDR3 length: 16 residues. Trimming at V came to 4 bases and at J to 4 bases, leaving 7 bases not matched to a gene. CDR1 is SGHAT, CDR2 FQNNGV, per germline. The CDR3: CASSSRTGGAPDTQYF. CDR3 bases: TGTGCCAGCAGCTCAAGGACAGGGGGCGCCCCAGATACGCAGTATTTT.

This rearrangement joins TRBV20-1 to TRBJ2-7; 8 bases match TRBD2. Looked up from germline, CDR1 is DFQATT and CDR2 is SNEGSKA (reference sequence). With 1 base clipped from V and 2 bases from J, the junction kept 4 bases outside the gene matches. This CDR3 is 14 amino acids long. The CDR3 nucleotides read TGCAGTGCTAGAGGCCAGCGGGGGACCTACGAGCAGTACTTC. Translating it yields CSARGQRGTYEQYF.